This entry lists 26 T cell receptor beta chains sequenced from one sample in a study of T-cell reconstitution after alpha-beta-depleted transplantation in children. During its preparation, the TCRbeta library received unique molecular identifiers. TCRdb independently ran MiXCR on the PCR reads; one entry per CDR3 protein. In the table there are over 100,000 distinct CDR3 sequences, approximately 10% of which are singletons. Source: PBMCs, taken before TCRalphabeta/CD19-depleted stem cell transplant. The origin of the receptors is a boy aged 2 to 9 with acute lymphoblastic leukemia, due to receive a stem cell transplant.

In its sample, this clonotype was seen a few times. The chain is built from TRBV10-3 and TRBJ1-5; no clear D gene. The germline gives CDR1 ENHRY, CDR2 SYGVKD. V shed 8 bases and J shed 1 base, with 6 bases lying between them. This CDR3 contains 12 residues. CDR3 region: CAIGESNQPQHF. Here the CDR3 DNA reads TGTGCCATCGGGGAAAGCAATCAGCCCCAGCATTTT.

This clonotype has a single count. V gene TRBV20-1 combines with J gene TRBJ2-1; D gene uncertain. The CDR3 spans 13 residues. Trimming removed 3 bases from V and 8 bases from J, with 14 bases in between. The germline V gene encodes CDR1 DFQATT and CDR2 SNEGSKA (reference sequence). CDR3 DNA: TGCAGTGCTAGTTTAGTTGTAGCTCATGAGCAGTTCTTC. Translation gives CSASLVVAHEQFF.

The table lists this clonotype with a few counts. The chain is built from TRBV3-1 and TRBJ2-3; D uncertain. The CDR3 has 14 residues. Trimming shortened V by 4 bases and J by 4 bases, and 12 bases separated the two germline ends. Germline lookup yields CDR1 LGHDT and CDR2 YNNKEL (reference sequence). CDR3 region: CASSPSSHPDTQYF. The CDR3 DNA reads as TGTGCCAGCAGCCCATCTTCACACCCAGATACGCAGTATTTT.

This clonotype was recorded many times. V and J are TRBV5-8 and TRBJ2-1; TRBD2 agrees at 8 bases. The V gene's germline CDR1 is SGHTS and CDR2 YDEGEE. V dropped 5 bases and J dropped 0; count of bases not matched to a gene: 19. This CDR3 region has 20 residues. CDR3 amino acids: CASSPRVLASGSVSYNEQFF. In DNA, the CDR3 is TGTGCCAGCAGTCCCCGGGTCCTGGCAAGCGGGAGCGTCTCCTACAATGAGCAGTTCTTC. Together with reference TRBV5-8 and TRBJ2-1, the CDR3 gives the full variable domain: EAGVTQSPTHLIKTRGQQATLRCSPISGHTSVYWYQQALGLGLQFLLWYDEGEERNRGNFPPRFSGRQFPNYSSELNVNALELEDSALYLCASSPRVLASGSVSYNEQFFGPGTRLTVL.

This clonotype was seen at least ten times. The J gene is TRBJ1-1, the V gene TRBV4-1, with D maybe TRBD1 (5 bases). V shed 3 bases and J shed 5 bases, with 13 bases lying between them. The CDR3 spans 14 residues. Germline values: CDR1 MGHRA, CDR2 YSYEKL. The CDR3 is CASSQGLLGTEAFF. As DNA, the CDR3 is TGCGCCAGCAGCCAGGGGCTGTTGGGGACTGAAGCTTTCTTT.

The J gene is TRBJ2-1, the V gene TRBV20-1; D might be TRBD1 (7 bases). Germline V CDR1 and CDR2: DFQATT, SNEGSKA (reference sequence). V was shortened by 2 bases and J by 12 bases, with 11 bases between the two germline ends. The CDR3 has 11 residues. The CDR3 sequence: CSARSGGWQFF. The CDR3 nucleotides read TGCAGTGCTAGATCAGGGGGGTGGCAGTTCTTC.

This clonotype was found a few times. CDR3 nucleotide sequence: TGTGCCAGTAGTCAGACCACTAACTATGGCTACACCTTC. The encoded protein is CASSQTTNYGYTF. The chain links TRBV19 to TRBJ1-2, with D uncertain. The CDR3 covers 13 residues. In germline, CDR1 is LNHDA, CDR2 SQIVND (reference sequence). Trimming left V 5 bases short and J 0 bases short, with 7 bases between.

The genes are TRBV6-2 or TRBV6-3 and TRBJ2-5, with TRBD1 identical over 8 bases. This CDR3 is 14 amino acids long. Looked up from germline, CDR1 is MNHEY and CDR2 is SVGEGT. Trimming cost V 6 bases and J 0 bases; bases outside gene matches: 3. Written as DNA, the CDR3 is TGTGCCAGCAGCCGGACAGGGTACCAAGAGACCCAGTACTTC. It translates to CASSRTGYQETQYF.

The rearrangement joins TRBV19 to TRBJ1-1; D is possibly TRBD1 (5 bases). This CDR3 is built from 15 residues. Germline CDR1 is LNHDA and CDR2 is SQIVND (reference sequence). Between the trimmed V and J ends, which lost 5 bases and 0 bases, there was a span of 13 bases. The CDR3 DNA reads TGTGCCAGTAGTCCTTTTGACAGCATGAACACTGAAGCTTTCTTT. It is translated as CASSPFDSMNTEAFF.

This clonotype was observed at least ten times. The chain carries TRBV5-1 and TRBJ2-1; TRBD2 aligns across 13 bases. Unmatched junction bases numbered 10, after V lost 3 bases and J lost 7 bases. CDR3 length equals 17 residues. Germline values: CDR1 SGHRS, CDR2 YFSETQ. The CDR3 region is CASSSYTGTSGTNEQFF. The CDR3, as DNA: TGCGCCAGCAGCTCGTACACCGGGACTAGCGGGACTAATGAGCAGTTCTTC. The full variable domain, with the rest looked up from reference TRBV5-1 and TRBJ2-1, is KAGVTQTPRYLIKTRGQQVTLSCSPISGHRSVSWYQQTPGQGLQFLFEYFSETQRNKGNFPGRFSGRQFSNSRSEMNVSTLELGDSALYLCASSSYTGTSGTNEQFFGPGTRLTVL.

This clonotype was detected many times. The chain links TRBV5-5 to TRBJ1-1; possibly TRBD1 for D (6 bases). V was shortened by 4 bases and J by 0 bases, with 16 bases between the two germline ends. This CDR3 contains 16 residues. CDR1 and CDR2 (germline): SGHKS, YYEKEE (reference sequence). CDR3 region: CASSPATGHLNTEAFF. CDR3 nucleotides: TGTGCCAGCAGCCCAGCAACGGGACACCTGAACACTGAAGCTTTCTTT.

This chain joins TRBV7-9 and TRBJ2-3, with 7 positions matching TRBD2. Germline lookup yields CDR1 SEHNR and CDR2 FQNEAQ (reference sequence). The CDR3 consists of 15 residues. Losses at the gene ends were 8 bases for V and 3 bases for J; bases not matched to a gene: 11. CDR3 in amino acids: CASASQLAATDTQYF. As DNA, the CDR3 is TGTGCCAGCGCCTCCCAGCTAGCGGCAACAGATACGCAGTATTTT.

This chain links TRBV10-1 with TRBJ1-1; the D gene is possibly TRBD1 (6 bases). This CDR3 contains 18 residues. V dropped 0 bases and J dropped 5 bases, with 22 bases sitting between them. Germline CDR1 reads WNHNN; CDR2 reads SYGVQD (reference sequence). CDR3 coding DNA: TGCGCCAGCAGTGAGTCGACAGGATGGGGCCTGAGGGGGACTGAAGCTTTCTTT. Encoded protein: CASSESTGWGLRGTEAFF.

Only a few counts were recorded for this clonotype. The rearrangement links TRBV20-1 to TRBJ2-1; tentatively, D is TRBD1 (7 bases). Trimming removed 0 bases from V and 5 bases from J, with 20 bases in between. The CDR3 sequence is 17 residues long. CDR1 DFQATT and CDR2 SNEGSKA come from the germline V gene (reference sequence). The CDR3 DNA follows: TGCAGTGCTAGAGAATACAGGGGAGCGGGTTCACACAATGAGCAGTTCTTC. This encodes CSAREYRGAGSHNEQFF.

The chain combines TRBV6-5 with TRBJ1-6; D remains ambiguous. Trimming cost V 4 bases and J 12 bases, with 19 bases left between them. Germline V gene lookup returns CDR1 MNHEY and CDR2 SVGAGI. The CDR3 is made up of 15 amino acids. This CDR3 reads CASSWSPGRIVPLHF. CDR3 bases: TGTGCCAGCAGTTGGTCACCAGGCCGGATAGTACCCCTCCACTTT.

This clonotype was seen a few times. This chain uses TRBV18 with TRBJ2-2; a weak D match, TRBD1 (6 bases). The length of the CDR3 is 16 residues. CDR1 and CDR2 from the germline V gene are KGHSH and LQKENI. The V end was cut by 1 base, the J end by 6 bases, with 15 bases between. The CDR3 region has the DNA TGTGCCAGCTCACCACTCCCACAGGGAAGGCCCGGGGAGCTGTTTTTT. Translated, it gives CASSPLPQGRPGELFF.

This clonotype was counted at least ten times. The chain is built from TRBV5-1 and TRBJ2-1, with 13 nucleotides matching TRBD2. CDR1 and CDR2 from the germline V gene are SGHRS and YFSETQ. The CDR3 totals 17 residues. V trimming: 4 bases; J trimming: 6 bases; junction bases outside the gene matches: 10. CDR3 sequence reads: CASSVIPGLAGPNEQFF. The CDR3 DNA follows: TGCGCCAGCAGCGTAATCCCGGGACTAGCGGGGCCCAATGAGCAGTTCTTC.

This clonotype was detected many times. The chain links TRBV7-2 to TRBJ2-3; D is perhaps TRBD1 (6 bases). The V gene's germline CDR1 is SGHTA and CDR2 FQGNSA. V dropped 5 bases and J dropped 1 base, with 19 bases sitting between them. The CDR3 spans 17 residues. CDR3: CASSPTPRGWGTDTQYF. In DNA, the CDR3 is TGTGCCAGCAGCCCAACCCCCAGGGGCTGGGGCACAGATACGCAGTATTTT.

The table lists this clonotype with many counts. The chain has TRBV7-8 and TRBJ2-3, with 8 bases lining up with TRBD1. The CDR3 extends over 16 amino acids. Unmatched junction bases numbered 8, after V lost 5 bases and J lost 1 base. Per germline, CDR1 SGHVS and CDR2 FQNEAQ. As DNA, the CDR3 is TGTGCCAGCAGCCCCTTTCCGGACAGGGGCACAGATACGCAGTATTTT. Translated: CASSPFPDRGTDTQYF.

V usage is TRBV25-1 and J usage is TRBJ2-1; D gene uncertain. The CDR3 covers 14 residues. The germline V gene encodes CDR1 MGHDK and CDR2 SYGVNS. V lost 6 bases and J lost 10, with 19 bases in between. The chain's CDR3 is CASRDLGITTEQFF. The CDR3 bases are TGTGCCAGCAGGGACCTAGGGATTACAACGGAGCAGTTCTTC.

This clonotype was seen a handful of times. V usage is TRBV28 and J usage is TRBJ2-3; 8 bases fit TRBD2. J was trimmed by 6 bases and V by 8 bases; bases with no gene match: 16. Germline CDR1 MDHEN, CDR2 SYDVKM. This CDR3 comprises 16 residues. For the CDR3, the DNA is TGTGCCAGCTCCGCCCCCGGGGGGGGGTACGGGGATACGCAGTATTTT. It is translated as CASSAPGGGYGDTQYF.

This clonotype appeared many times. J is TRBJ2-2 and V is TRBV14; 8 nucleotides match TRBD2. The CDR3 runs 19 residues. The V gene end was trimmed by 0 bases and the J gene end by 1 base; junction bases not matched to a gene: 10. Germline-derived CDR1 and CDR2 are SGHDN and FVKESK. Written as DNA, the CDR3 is TGTGCCAGCAGCCAAGAACTAGCGGAACTTCAAAGGAACACCGGGGAGCTGTTTTTT. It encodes CASSQELAELQRNTGELFF.

Here the CDR3 reads CASSIRNSYNEQFF. In DNA, the CDR3 is TGTGCCAGCAGCATCCGGAACAGCTACAATGAGCAGTTCTTC. The chain couples TRBV6-1 to TRBJ2-1; no clear D. Germline CDR1 reads MNHNS; CDR2 reads SASEGT. Between the trimmed V and J ends, which lost 6 bases and 3 bases, there was a span of 12 bases. The CDR3 has 14 amino acids.

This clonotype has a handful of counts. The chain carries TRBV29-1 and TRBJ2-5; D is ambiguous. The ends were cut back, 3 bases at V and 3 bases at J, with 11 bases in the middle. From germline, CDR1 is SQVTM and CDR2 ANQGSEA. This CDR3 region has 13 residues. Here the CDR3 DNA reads TGCAGCGTTGAGGCAGGAAGGAAAGAGACCCAGTACTTC. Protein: CSVEAGRKETQYF.

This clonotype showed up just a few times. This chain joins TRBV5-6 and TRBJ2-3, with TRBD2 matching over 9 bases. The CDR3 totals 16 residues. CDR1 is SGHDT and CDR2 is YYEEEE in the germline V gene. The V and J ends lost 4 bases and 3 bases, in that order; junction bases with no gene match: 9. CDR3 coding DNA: TGTGCCAGCAGCCTTAGCGGGAGCCTGGGGACAGATACGCAGTATTTT. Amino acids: CASSLSGSLGTDTQYF.

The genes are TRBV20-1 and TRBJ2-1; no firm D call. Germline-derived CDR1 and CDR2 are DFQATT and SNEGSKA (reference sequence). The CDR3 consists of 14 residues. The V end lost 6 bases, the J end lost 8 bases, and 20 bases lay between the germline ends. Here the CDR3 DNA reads TGCAGTGCCCAGAGGCGGACCCTCGGCGATGAGCAGTTCTTC. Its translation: CSAQRRTLGDEQFF.